Below are 8 T cell receptor beta chains sequenced from a single sample in a study of T cells after yellow fever vaccination. TCRdb reprocessed the 5' RACE reads with MiXCR, giving one entry per CDR3 protein. This table holds 300,000 or so distinct CDR3 sequences, 10% to 15% found once. The specimen was CD4+ T cells sorted from PBMCs, collected 45 days after the yellow fever booster vaccination. Every receptor here comes from a man aged 25 to 45 who received the YFV17D yellow fever vaccine.

This clonotype appeared many times. The V call is TRBV11-3, the J call TRBJ2-1; D perhaps matches TRBD2 (6 bases). The CDR3 has 17 residues. Germline assignment: CDR1 SGHNT and CDR2 YENEEA. V lost 3 bases and J 0 bases, leaving 15 bases between the germline ends. The CDR3, as DNA: TGTGCCAGCAGCTTCGGGGGACGGGGCAGCTCCTACAATGAGCAGTTCTTC. Translation gives CASSFGGRGSSYNEQFF. The variable domain in full, with the rest retrieved from reference TRBV11-3 and TRBJ2-1, is EAGVVQSPRYKIIEKKQPVAFWCNPISGHNTLYWYLQNLGQGPELLIRYENEEAVDDSQLPKDRFSAERLKGVDSTLKIQPAELGDSAVYLCASSFGGRGSSYNEQFFGPGTRLTVL.

V usage is TRBV11-2 and J usage is TRBJ2-3, with D maybe TRBD2 (6 bases). The CDR3 loop spans 13 amino acids. The V end lost 8 bases, the J end lost 9 bases, and 18 bases lay between the germline ends. Per the germline V gene, CDR1 is SGHAT and CDR2 is FQNNGV. The CDR3 loop reads CASAASVDGTQYF. The CDR3, as DNA: TGTGCCAGCGCGGCTAGCGTTGATGGGACGCAGTATTTT. Based on the CDR3 plus reference TRBV11-2 and TRBJ2-3, the full variable domain is EAGVAQSPRYKIIEKRQSVAFWCNPISGHATLYWYQQILGQGPKLLIQFQNNGVVDDSQLPKDRFSAERLKGVDSTLKIQPAKLEDSAVYLCASAASVDGTQYFGPGTRLTVL.

In this sample, this clonotype turned up many times. This rearrangement joins TRBV12-3 or TRBV12-4 to TRBJ2-1; TRBD1 agrees at 8 bases. With 5 bases clipped from V and 5 bases from J, the junction kept 5 bases outside the gene matches. This CDR3 is 14 amino acids long. In nucleotides, the CDR3 is TGTGCCAGCAGTCCGGACAGGGATCACAATGAGCAGTTCTTC. Its translation is CASSPDRDHNEQFF.

This clonotype was detected a few times. This chain links TRBV18 with TRBJ2-5; no reliable D call. Germline-derived CDR1 and CDR2 are KGHSH and LQKENI. The CDR3 is 12 residues long. V dropped 0 bases and J dropped 6 bases, with 5 bases sitting between them. CDR3 sequence (DNA): TGTGCCAGCTCACCACCGGGAAAGACCCAGTACTTC. Translation: CASSPPGKTQYF.

The CDR3 sequence: CASSLETRETQYF. In DNA, the CDR3 is TGTGCCAGCAGCTTAGAGACAAGGGAGACCCAGTACTTC. The chain links TRBV7-2 to TRBJ2-5; D uncertain. The V and J ends lost 1 base and 5 bases respectively, with 8 bases between them. The CDR3 is 13 residues long. Germline-derived CDR1 and CDR2 are SGHTA and FQGNSA. Looking up the rest from reference TRBV7-2 and TRBJ2-5 gives the full variable domain: GAGVSQSPSNKVTEKGKDVELRCDPISGHTALYWYRQSLGQGLEFLIYFQGNSAPDKSGLPSDRFSAERTGGSVSTLTIQRTQQEDSAVYLCASSLETRETQYFGPGTRLLVL.

This clonotype was seen more than once but under ten times. This chain joins TRBV20-1 and TRBJ2-3, with 9 bases identical to TRBD2. Germline loops: CDR1 DFQATT, CDR2 SNEGSKA (reference sequence). V was clipped by 2 bases and J by 0 bases; unmatched bases: 0. CDR3 length equals 14 residues. The CDR3 is CSARTSGSTDTQYF. CDR3 DNA: TGCAGTGCTAGAACTAGCGGGAGCACAGATACGCAGTATTTT.

The chain joins TRBV18 to TRBJ2-7; 8 bases fit TRBD1. The CDR3 is made up of 14 amino acids. The V segment lost 3 bases and the J segment 6 bases; nucleotides outside the gene matches: 7. Germline CDR1 reads KGHSH; CDR2 reads LQKENI. The CDR3 loop reads CASSPGQGVSEQYF. The CDR3 DNA is TGTGCCAGCTCACCCGGACAGGGTGTTTCCGAGCAGTACTTC.

The sample holds a few counts of this clonotype. V and J are TRBV18 and TRBJ1-5, with D hard to call. The germline V gene has CDR1 KGHSH and CDR2 LQKENI. This CDR3 comprises 13 residues. V lost 4 bases and J lost 5, with 9 bases in between. CDR3 region: CASSLSDDQPQHF. As DNA, the CDR3 is TGTGCCAGCTCACTGTCGGACGATCAGCCCCAGCATTTT.